The clone carrying this TCR beta chain was seen more than once but under ten times. Through template switching, a universal primer site was introduced, and the cDNA contained unique molecular identifiers. TCRdb reprocessed the 5' RACE reads with MiXCR, giving one entry per CDR3 protein. Of approximately 490,000 distinct CDR3 sequences in the sample, about 22% were seen once. This CDR3 contains 15 residues. From germline, CDR1 is SGHKS and CDR2 YYEKEE (reference sequence). V was pared by 4 bases and J by 0 bases, with 13 bases between. The data stem from a study of identical twins. Everyone who gave samples was a healthy Caucasian. These same records also appear under a second study, on yellow fever vaccine responses in identical twins.

Input material: CD4+ T cells sorted from blood. The chain carries TRBV5-5 and TRBJ1-1; D is perhaps TRBD1 (5 bases). The source of this sequence is a young woman in good health. CDR3 DNA: TGTGCCAGCAGCCGACGGGGCGATATGAACACTGAAGCTTTCTTT. This translates into CASSRRGDMNTEAFF.